Below, one TCR beta chain is given with its context. These data originate in a study of cytomegalovirus exposure and HLA in healthy donors. 13 Jbeta primers and 60 Vbeta primers were used for the PCR. TCRdb's table, derived via immunoSEQ multiplex PCR, lists solely in-frame clones and lacks some. Of some 180,000 clones detected, 80% appear once; the ten largest clones hold approximately 2%. The clonotype comes from a woman aged 30 to 39 in good health and CMV-seronegative. Sequencing used PBMCs.

The CDR3 region is CASSATGPYGYTF. The DNA of the CDR3 is TGCGCCAGCAGTGCCACAGGGCCCTATGGCTACACCTTC. This chain uses TRBV10-1 with TRBJ1-2, with a weak D call TRBD1 (6 bases). Trimming removed 4 bases from V and 4 bases from J, with 10 bases in between. Germline CDR1 is WNHNN and CDR2 is SYGVQD (reference sequence). CDR3 size: 13 residues.